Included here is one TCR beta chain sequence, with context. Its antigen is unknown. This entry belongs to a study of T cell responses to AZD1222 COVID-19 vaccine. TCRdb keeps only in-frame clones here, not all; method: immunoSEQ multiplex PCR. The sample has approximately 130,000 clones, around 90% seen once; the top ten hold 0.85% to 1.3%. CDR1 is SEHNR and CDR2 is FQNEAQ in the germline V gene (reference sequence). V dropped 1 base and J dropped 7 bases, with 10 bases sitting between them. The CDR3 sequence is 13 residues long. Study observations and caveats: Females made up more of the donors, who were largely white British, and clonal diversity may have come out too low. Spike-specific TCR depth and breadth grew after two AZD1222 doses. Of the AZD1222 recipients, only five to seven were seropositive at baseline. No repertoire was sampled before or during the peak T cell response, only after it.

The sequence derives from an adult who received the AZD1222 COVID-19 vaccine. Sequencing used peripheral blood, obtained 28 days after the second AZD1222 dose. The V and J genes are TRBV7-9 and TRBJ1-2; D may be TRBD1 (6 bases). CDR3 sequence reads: CASSLGAGVGYTF. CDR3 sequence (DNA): TGTGCCAGCAGCTTAGGGGCAGGGGTTGGCTACACCTTC. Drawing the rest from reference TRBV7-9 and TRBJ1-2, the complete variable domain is DTGVSQNPRHKITKRGQNVTFRCDPISEHNRLYWYRQTLGQGPEFLTYFQNEAQLEKSRLLSDRFSAERPKGSFSTLEIQRTEQGDSAMYLCASSLGAGVGYTFGSGTRLTVV.